This T cell receptor (beta chain) stems from a study of CD8 T cells in Susac syndrome. RNA was extracted with the RNeasy kit, and a quantity of roughly 0.45 to 1 ug was reverse transcribed using random hexamers. Amplification of TCR beta CDR3 used immunoSEQ multiplex PCR across 54 Vbeta and 13 Jbeta. TCRdb reanalysed the immunoSEQ multiplex PCR reads using MiXCR and keeps one entry per CDR3 protein. The sample holds about 280,000 distinct CDR3 sequences, roughly 81% seen once. Trimming took 4 bases from V and 0 from J, leaving 10 bases between them. This CDR3 has 15 residues. Sequencing of TCR beta was undertaken in CD8+ and CD4+ T cells derived from blood. The study used treatment-naive patients who had stable or active relapsing-remitting disease as multiple sclerosis controls.

The V call is TRBV12-3 or TRBV12-4, the J call TRBJ1-5; D not certain. The sequenced material came from CD8+ T cells from PBMCs. The sequence was obtained from a human donor with multiple sclerosis. The CDR3 sequence is CASSSSQNSNQPQHF. The CDR3 coding sequence is TGTGCCAGCAGTTCAAGTCAAAATAGCAATCAGCCCCAGCATTTT.